The 23 T cell receptor beta chains given below trace back to one sample, sequenced in a study of T cell responses to AZD1222 COVID-19 vaccine. Sequenced by immunoSEQ multiplex PCR; TCRdb stores in-frame clones only, minus some. The profile covers 130,000 or so clones, with around nine tenths appearing a single time and approximately 3.7% taken by the ten largest. Sequencing used peripheral blood, obtained 28 days after the second AZD1222 dose. The receptors here all came from an adult who received the AZD1222 COVID-19 vaccine.

The rearrangement joins TRBV7-9 to TRBJ2-7, with D tentatively TRBD1 (6 bases). The V gene's germline CDR1 is SEHNR and CDR2 FQNEAQ (reference sequence). The CDR3 contains 13 residues. Trimming stripped 3 bases from V and 6 bases from J, with 12 bases between. The chain's CDR3 is CASSLWGRSEQYF. The CDR3 nucleotides read TGTGCCAGCAGCTTGTGGGGGCGCTCCGAGCAGTACTTC. Full variable domain (outside the CDR3, taken from reference TRBV7-9 and TRBJ2-7): DTGVSQNPRHKITKRGQNVTFRCDPISEHNRLYWYRQTLGQGPEFLTYFQNEAQLEKSRLLSDRFSAERPKGSFSTLEIQRTEQGDSAMYLCASSLWGRSEQYFGPGTRLTVT.

The V call is TRBV4-2, the J call TRBJ1-2; TRBD1 matches at 8 bases. The CDR3 totals 14 residues. Germline lookup yields CDR1 LGHNA and CDR2 YNFKEQ. V shed 1 base, J shed 6 bases, and the junction held 4 bases outside the gene matches. The chain's CDR3 is CASSQGDRWDGYTF. CDR3 in DNA: TGTGCCAGCAGCCAAGGGGACAGGTGGGATGGCTACACCTTC.

The CDR3 is CASSSKLYLSYNEQFF. CDR3 bases: TGTGCCAGCAGTTCAAAACTCTACCTCTCCTACAATGAGCAGTTCTTC. The chain couples TRBV27 to TRBJ2-1; no firm D call. This CDR3 has 16 residues. Trimming left V 4 bases short and J 0 bases short, with 13 bases between. Germline V gene sequence: CDR1 MNHEY, CDR2 SMNVEV (reference sequence).

This chain joins TRBV29-1 and TRBJ1-1; a possible D gene is TRBD1 (5 bases). Germline V CDR1 and CDR2: SQVTM, ANQGSEA. The CDR3 length is 14 residues. Trimming removed 6 bases at V and 0 bases at J, with 14 bases between. This CDR3 is CSVLRRGMNTEAFF. In nucleotides, the CDR3 is TGCAGCGTCCTGCGTAGGGGCATGAACACTGAAGCTTTCTTT.

This chain joins TRBV19 and TRBJ1-5; a weak D match, TRBD1 (5 bases). This CDR3 comprises 14 residues. Trimming removed 3 bases from V and 7 bases from J, with 13 bases in between. Germline CDR1 is LNHDA and CDR2 is SQIVND (reference sequence). In nucleotides, the CDR3 is TGTGCCAGTAGTATCCCGGGACTAAGGCAGCCCCAGCATTTT. It translates to CASSIPGLRQPQHF.

The chain employs TRBV6-5 and TRBJ1-2, with D possibly being TRBD1 (6 bases). Per germline, CDR1 MNHEY and CDR2 SVGAGI. The CDR3 is 12 amino acids. Trimming removed 5 bases from V and 4 bases from J, with 8 bases in between. The CDR3 loop reads CASSRTAYGYTF. CDR3 nucleotide sequence: TGTGCCAGCAGTAGGACAGCCTATGGCTACACCTTC.

The chain recombines TRBV27 with TRBJ2-5; 12 bases line up with TRBD2. The CDR3 sequence is 16 residues long. J was trimmed by 5 bases and V by 5 bases; bases with no gene match: 9. Per the germline V gene, CDR1 is MNHEY and CDR2 is SMNVEV (reference sequence). The CDR3 spells CASSPRLAGALETQYF. The CDR3 nucleotides read TGTGCCAGCAGTCCTAGACTAGCGGGAGCGTTGGAGACCCAGTACTTC.

V gene TRBV6-5 combines with J gene TRBJ2-1, with D uncertain. Trimming left V 7 bases short and J 0 bases short, with 13 bases between. The V gene's germline CDR1 is MNHEY and CDR2 SVGAGI. CDR3 size: 15 residues. CDR3 sequence (DNA): TGTGCCAGCATCAGTTCAAGCAGCTCCTACAATGAGCAGTTCTTC. Translated, it gives CASISSSSSYNEQFF.

The rearrangement uses TRBV6-1 and TRBJ1-3; D is undetermined. V was clipped by 2 bases and J by 8 bases, with 22 bases between them. The CDR3 has 17 amino acids. Germline CDR1 and CDR2: MNHNS and SASEGT. The CDR3 here is CASSEMSVRRIGYTIYF. The CDR3 coding sequence is TGTGCCAGCAGTGAAATGTCAGTAAGACGGATTGGGTACACCATATATTTT.

V usage is TRBV7-6 and J usage is TRBJ2-3; D possibly corresponds to TRBD2 (5 bases). Looked up from germline, CDR1 is SGHVS and CDR2 is FNYEAQ. The CDR3 is 15 residues long. V lost 5 bases and J lost 1, with 13 bases in between. CDR3 in DNA: TGTGCCAGCAGCCAGCTGTCCGGGGGCACAGATACGCAGTATTTT. It encodes CASSQLSGGTDTQYF.

The gene calls are TRBV7-9 and TRBJ2-7, with TRBD1 identical over 7 bases. The length of the CDR3 is 12 residues. The V gene end was trimmed by 8 bases and the J gene end by 4 bases; junction bases not matched to a gene: 5. CDR1 is SEHNR, CDR2 FQNEAQ, per germline (reference sequence). This chain's CDR3 is CASGQGVYEQYF. In nucleotides, the CDR3 is TGTGCCAGCGGGCAGGGGGTATACGAGCAGTACTTC. The full variable domain, in which reference TRBV7-9 and TRBJ2-7 provide the parts outside the CDR3, is DTGVSQNPRHKITKRGQNVTFRCDPISEHNRLYWYRQTLGQGPEFLTYFQNEAQLEKSRLLSDRFSAERPKGSFSTLEIQRTEQGDSAMYLCASGQGVYEQYFGPGTRLTVT.

V usage is TRBV11-3 and J usage is TRBJ2-1; 11 bases are shared with TRBD2. The CDR3 runs to 14 residues. Germline V lookup: CDR1 SGHNT, CDR2 YENEEA. Trimming removed 5 bases from V and 9 bases from J; junction bases left unmatched: 6. CDR3 amino acids: CASSPGTSGFEQFF. CDR3 in DNA: TGTGCCAGCAGCCCTGGGACTAGCGGCTTTGAGCAGTTCTTC.

The V and J genes are TRBV6-1 and TRBJ2-6; D ambiguous. Germline values: CDR1 MNHNS, CDR2 SASEGT. The V end lost 2 bases, the J end lost 2 bases, and 7 bases lay between the germline ends. The CDR3 is made up of 15 amino acids. The CDR3 DNA reads TGTGCCAGCAGTGAAATTAAGGCTGGGGCCAACGTCCTGACTTTC. Translating gives CASSEIKAGANVLTF.

V usage is TRBV3-1 (or the pseudogene TRBV3-2) and J usage is TRBJ2-7, with D possibly being TRBD2 (5 bases). This CDR3 is 14 amino acids long. Trimming left V 0 bases short and J 7 bases short, with 13 bases between. CDR1 and CDR2 (germline): LGHDT, YNNKEL (reference sequence). CDR3 amino acids: CASSQDYGSGEQYF. CDR3 coding DNA: TGTGCCAGCAGCCAAGATTACGGGTCGGGAGAGCAGTACTTC.

The chain links TRBV4-1 to TRBJ2-1; a possible D gene is TRBD2 (6 bases). Deletions cut 3 bases from V and 13 bases from J, with 16 bases between. The CDR3 is 13 residues long. Germline V CDR1 and CDR2: MGHRA, YSYEKL. DNA for the CDR3: TGCGCCAGCAGCCACGAACGACTAGTAGGACAGTTCTTC. Translation gives CASSHERLVGQFF.

This clone came up once. The chain links TRBV5-4 to TRBJ2-7; tentative D call: TRBD1 (6 bases). Looked up from germline, CDR1 is SGHNT and CDR2 is YYREEE (reference sequence). V was cut by 2 bases and J by 6 bases, with 6 bases left in between. The CDR3 is 11 residues long. CDR3 bases: TGTGCCAGCAGCTTCAGGGGCGAGCAGTACTTC. This sequence encodes CASSFRGEQYF.

This sequence joins TRBV28 and TRBJ1-2; 10 bases are a match to TRBD1. The V gene's germline CDR1 is MDHEN and CDR2 SYDVKM. V was clipped by 4 bases and J by 3 bases; unmatched bases: 2. The CDR3 runs to 14 residues. CDR3 in DNA: TGTGCCAGCAGTTACGGACAGGGGGACTATGGCTACACCTTC. Residues: CASSYGQGDYGYTF.

The J gene is TRBJ2-5, the V gene TRBV7-9, with D perhaps being TRBD1 or TRBD2 (5 bases each). The CDR3 length is 16 residues. Between the trimmed V and J ends, which lost 5 bases and 3 bases, there was a span of 19 bases. Germline lookup yields CDR1 SEHNR and CDR2 FQNEAQ (reference sequence). Written as DNA, the CDR3 is TGTGCCAGCAGCCCCGTAGGGGTGGAGGCCAAAGAGACCCAGTACTTC. Protein product: CASSPVGVEAKETQYF.

The V call is TRBV7-9, the J call TRBJ2-7; D is unclear. Germline CDR1 reads SEHNR; CDR2 reads FQNEAQ (reference sequence). This CDR3 is 16 amino acids long. Trimming took 1 base from V and 2 from J, leaving 15 bases between them. CDR3 sequence reads: CASSLGEVSDPYEQYF. CDR3 in DNA: TGTGCCAGCAGCTTAGGAGAGGTATCGGATCCCTACGAGCAGTACTTC.

This clone has a handful of counts. The chain is built from TRBV5-8 and TRBJ1-4; D gene unclear. The germline gives CDR1 SGHTS, CDR2 YDEGEE. This CDR3 contains 12 residues. V shed 2 bases and J shed 8 bases, with 7 bases lying between them. The CDR3 here is CASSLDGEKLFF. The CDR3 nucleotides are TGTGCCAGCAGCTTAGACGGAGAAAAACTGTTTTTT.

Here the CDR3 reads CASSQDEQMNTEAFF. The CDR3 DNA reads as TGCGCCAGCAGCCAAGATGAGCAGATGAACACTGAAGCTTTCTTT. This chain joins TRBV4-1 and TRBJ1-1; D remains unclear. The CDR3 is 15 residues long. V lost 0 bases, J lost 0 bases, and 8 bases lay in between. Germline V lookup: CDR1 MGHRA, CDR2 YSYEKL.

The chain has TRBV7-9 and TRBJ2-6; unclear D gene. Between the trimmed V and J ends, which lost 5 bases and 4 bases, there was a span of 15 bases. The CDR3 spans 16 residues. The germline CDR1 and CDR2 sequences are SEHNR and FQNEAQ (reference sequence). The CDR3 DNA reads as TGTGCCAGCAGCCTACGGGTCGGCCCCGGGGCCAACGTCCTGACTTTC. Translated, it gives CASSLRVGPGANVLTF.

The chain uses TRBV19 and TRBJ2-4, with D perhaps TRBD1 (5 bases). CDR3 length equals 18 residues. Germline CDR1 LNHDA, CDR2 SQIVND (reference sequence). Between the trimmed V and J ends, which lost 5 bases and 0 bases, there was a span of 20 bases. In nucleotides, the CDR3 is TGTGCCAGTAGTGCCCCAGGGTGGGAACCTTTAGCCAAAAACATTCAGTACTTC. Translation: CASSAPGWEPLAKNIQYF.